This is a list of T cell receptor beta chains from one sample in a study of identical twins. TCRdb itself ran the 5' RACE reads through MiXCR, one entry per CDR3 protein. The sample has 1.5 million to 2 million distinct CDR3 sequences, around 29% seen once. Sequenced input: cord blood. The source is a newborn girl in good health. CDR3s include the opening cysteine and the closing phenylalanine or tryptophan. Fields, in order: V gene, J gene, clone size, D gene, CDR3 protein, CDR3 DNA. A D gene is named only where the DNA matches it firmly. Expanded clones get a size class; other rows say once, few or many, or leave the size out.

TRBV5-6	TRBJ2-1	NA	NA	CASSFDRSYYNEQFF	TGTGCCAGCAGCTTTGACAGGTCCTATTACAATGAGCAGTTCTTC
TRBV6-2/TRBV6-3	TRBJ2-1	NA	TRBD2	CASSYTAGGAYNEQFF	TGTGCCAGCAGTTACACAGCGGGGGGGGCCTACAATGAGCAGTTCTTC
TRBV5-1	TRBJ1-2	NA	NA	CASSFGDLSYGYTF	TGCGCCAGCAGCTTCGGGGACCTATCCTATGGCTACACCTTC
TRBV24-1	TRBJ2-3	NA	TRBD2	CATRPGTSGSIYTDTQYF	TGTGCCACCAGACCCGGGACTAGCGGGAGTATCTACACAGATACGCAGTATTTT
TRBV28	TRBJ2-7	few	NA	CASSLGLRQTSYEQYF	TGTGCCAGCAGCTTAGGGTTGCGGCAAACCTCCTACGAGCAGTACTTC
TRBV2	TRBJ2-1	few	TRBD2	CASRRLAGVFYNEQFF	TGTGCCAGCAGAAGACTAGCGGGTGTTTTCTACAATGAGCAGTTCTTC
TRBV12-3/TRBV12-4	TRBJ2-5	few	TRBD2	CASSSLGAGGLGLGETQYF	TGTGCCAGCAGTTCGTTAGGAGCGGGGGGGCTGGGGTTAGGAGAGACCCAGTACTTC
TRBV20-1	TRBJ2-7	NA	NA	CSARETSGLYYEQYF	TGCAGTGCTAGAGAAACGAGCGGTCTTTACTACGAGCAGTACTTC
TRBV6-2/TRBV6-3	TRBJ2-1	NA	NA	CASKPNAGRSYNEQFF	TGTGCCAGCAAACCCAACGCGGGGAGATCCTACAATGAGCAGTTCTTC
TRBV29-1	TRBJ2-5	few	TRBD1	CSVPTRQGAYNEQYF	TGCAGCGTTCCCACTAGACAGGGGGCGTACAATGAGCAGTACTTC
TRBV4-2	TRBJ2-2	few	TRBD1	CASSLTPGQGTGELFF	TGTGCCAGCAGCCTAACACCGGGACAGGGGACCGGGGAGCTGTTTTTT
TRBV28	TRBJ2-7	once	TRBD2	CASSPPGLAGVGLKSYNEQYF	TGTGCCAGCAGTCCGCCGGGACTAGCGGGAGTAGGGCTTAAGTCCTACAATGAGCAGTACTTC
TRBV3-1	TRBJ1-1	few	NA	CASSQDWGPNTEAFF	TGTGCCAGCAGCCAAGATTGGGGACCTAACACTGAAGCTTTCTTT
TRBV5-1	TRBJ1-2	NA	NA	CASSFGQPNYGYTF	TGCGCCAGCAGCTTTGGGCAGCCTAACTATGGCTACACCTTC
TRBV3-1	TRBJ2-7	few	NA	CASSPGLAPRNYEQYF	TGTGCCAGCAGCCCAGGGCTAGCGCCTAGAAACTACGAGCAGTACTTC
TRBV12-3/TRBV12-4	TRBJ2-1	NA	NA	CASSYEGGLYNEQFF	TGTGCCAGCAGTTATGAGGGGGGGCTGTACAATGAGCAGTTCTTC
TRBV23-1	TRBJ1-4	NA	NA	CASSLRSQGREKLFF	TGCGCCAGCAGTCTGAGATCGCAGGGTCGAGAAAAACTGTTTTTT